This TCR beta chain was found in a study of blood T cell repertoires in COVID-19. V gave up 9 bases and J gave up 1 base, with 18 bases separating them. Germline V CDR1 and CDR2: MDHEN, SYDVKM. This CDR3 comprises 15 residues. Produced via immunoSEQ multiplex PCR; TCRdb's table is partial and in-frame only. The table includes over 150,000 clones, around 85% detected once. Clinical histories supplied by participants themselves formed the basis of cohort assignment. This receptor was taken from a woman aged 25 to 45 who had recovered from COVID-19. The chain is built from TRBV28 and TRBJ1-2, with D possibly TRBD1 on 6 matching bases. Sequencing was done on a sample of PBMCs or T cells enriched from blood (not recorded which). The CDR3, as DNA: TGTGCCAGTCAGGACAGCACATCTTTTAACTATGGCTACACCTTC. Translated: CASQDSTSFNYGYTF.